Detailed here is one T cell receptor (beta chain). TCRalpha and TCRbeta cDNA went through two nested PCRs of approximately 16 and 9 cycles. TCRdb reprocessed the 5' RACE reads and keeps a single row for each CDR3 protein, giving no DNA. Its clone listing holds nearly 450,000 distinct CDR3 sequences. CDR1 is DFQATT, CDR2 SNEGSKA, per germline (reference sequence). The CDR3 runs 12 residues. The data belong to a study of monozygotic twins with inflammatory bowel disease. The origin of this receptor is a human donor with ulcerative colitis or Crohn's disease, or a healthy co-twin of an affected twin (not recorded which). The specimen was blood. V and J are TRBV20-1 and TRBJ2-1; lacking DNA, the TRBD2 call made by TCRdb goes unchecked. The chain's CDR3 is CSAKGLVNEQFF.